A single sample gave rise to the 26 T cell receptor beta chains below, sequenced in a study of a mutant IDH1 vaccine in newly diagnosed glioma. Some clones are missing from TCRdb's copy, which holds only in-frame ones; the method was immunoSEQ multiplex PCR. The sample lists under 60,000 clones; approximately 80% were seen once. These receptors' antigens are unknown. Time point specified: week 47, end of study. Alongside topical imiquimod, each dose of vaccine comprised 300 ug of mutant IDH1 20-mer peptide. Sequenced here: PBMCs, sampled from a glioma patient whose treatment included an IDH1 peptide vaccine. The source of these receptors is a middle-aged woman with glioma. Some clones in this sample may be carry-over from other donors' samples.

This clone was recorded once. The chain uses TRBV19 and TRBJ1-2, with TRBD1 as a possible D gene (6 bases). Trimming took off 7 bases at V and 4 bases at J, with 13 bases between the two ends. Germline CDR1 is LNHDA and CDR2 is SQIVND (reference sequence). This CDR3 is 13 amino acids long. CDR3 sequence reads: CASTHDRPYGYTF. The CDR3 DNA reads as TGTGCCAGTACCCACGACAGGCCCTATGGCTACACCTTC. Drawing the rest from reference TRBV19 and TRBJ1-2, the complete variable domain is DGGITQSPKYLFRKEGQNVTLSCEQNLNHDAMYWYRQDPGQGLRLIYYSQIVNDFQKGDIAEGYSVSREKKESFPLTVTSAQKNPTAFYLCASTHDRPYGYTFGSGTRLTVV.

The chain joins TRBV5-5 to TRBJ2-2; 13 positions agree with TRBD2. The germline V gene has CDR1 SGHKS and CDR2 YYEKEE (reference sequence). The CDR3 has 18 amino acids. After removal of 4 bases from V and 7 bases from J, the junction contained 13 bases not matched to a gene. CDR3 nucleotide sequence: TGTGCCAGCAGCCTACGCCGGCGACTAGCGGGGGGTTTCGGGGAGCTGTTTTTT. Its translation is CASSLRRRLAGGFGELFF.

The CDR3 DNA reads as TGTGCCTGGAGCGCGGGCCTCTCGCTAGCGGGGGGAAGAGAGACCCAGTACTTC. Translating it yields CAWSAGLSLAGGRETQYF. The chain uses TRBV30 and TRBJ2-5, with 11 bases that match TRBD2. The CDR3 totals 18 residues. Trimming at V came to 3 bases and at J to 4 bases, leaving 16 bases not matched to a gene. The germline V gene encodes CDR1 GTSNPN and CDR2 SVGIG (reference sequence).

The chain joins TRBV5-5 to TRBJ2-7; the D call may be TRBD1 or TRBD2 (6 bases each). Germline V CDR1 and CDR2: SGHKS, YYEKEE (reference sequence). This CDR3 contains 15 residues. V lost 2 bases and J lost 2, with 14 bases in between. CDR3 protein: CASSLGGGNAYEQYF. CDR3 nucleotide sequence: TGTGCCAGCAGCTTAGGAGGGGGTAACGCCTACGAGCAGTACTTC.

The rearrangement uses TRBV7-2 and TRBJ1-4, with D unclear. This CDR3 region has 13 residues. CDR1 is SGHTA and CDR2 is FQGNSA in the germline V gene. V was shortened by 5 bases and J by 5 bases, with 9 bases between the two germline ends. CDR3 amino acids: CASSPSVNEKLFF. DNA of the CDR3: TGTGCCAGCAGCCCGAGCGTGAATGAAAAACTGTTTTTT.

Only one count was recorded for this clone. The V gene is TRBV18, the J gene TRBJ2-7, with 7 positions matching TRBD1. The CDR3 has 15 amino acids. Trimming removed 2 bases from V and 3 bases from J; junction bases left unmatched: 7. Germline V gene lookup returns CDR1 KGHSH and CDR2 LQKENI. CDR3 sequence reads: CASSPSLAGGYEQYF. DNA of the CDR3: TGTGCCAGCTCACCAAGTCTAGCAGGGGGCTACGAGCAGTACTTC.

The rearrangement links TRBV6-4 to TRBJ2-6, with 7 positions matching TRBD1. Germline-derived CDR1 and CDR2 are MRHNA and SNTAGT. After removal of 5 bases from V and 3 bases from J, the junction contained 7 bases not matched to a gene. The CDR3 sequence is 16 residues long. CDR3 bases: TGTGCCAGCAGTCCCTCGTGGACAGGTGGGGCCAACGTCCTGACTTTC. It encodes CASSPSWTGGANVLTF.

In its sample, this clone ranks as medium-sized. The CDR3: CASSPSTGTTGELFF. The DNA for the CDR3 is TGTGCCAGCAGCCCGTCGACAGGAACCACCGGGGAGCTGTTTTTT. The chain employs TRBV7-9 and TRBJ2-2; D is possibly TRBD1 (6 bases). V was pared by 5 bases and J by 4 bases, with 14 bases between. Germline V gives CDR1 SEHNR, CDR2 FQNEAQ (reference sequence). The CDR3 runs 15 residues.

The rearrangement links TRBV2 to TRBJ1-2; no clear D gene. Germline-derived CDR1 and CDR2 are SNHLY and FYNNEI. V lost 3 bases and J 2 bases, leaving 7 bases between the germline ends. This CDR3 spans 13 amino acids. The CDR3 is CASSDGENYGYTF. The CDR3 DNA sequence: TGTGCCAGCAGTGACGGGGAGAACTATGGCTACACCTTC. Full variable domain (rest looked up from reference TRBV2 and TRBJ1-2): EPEVTQTPSHQVTQMGQEVILRCVPISNHLYFYWYRQILGQKVEFLVSFYNNEISEKSEIFDDQFSVERPDGSNFTLKIRSTKLEDSAMYFCASSDGENYGYTFGSGTRLTVV.

The chain employs TRBV10-3 and TRBJ1-2, with 8 bases that match TRBD1. The V gene end was trimmed by 0 bases and the J gene end by 6 bases; junction bases not matched to a gene: 15. Germline CDR1 reads ENHRY; CDR2 reads SYGVKD. CDR3 length: 18 residues. The DNA for the CDR3 is TGTGCCATCAGTGAGTCGAACGGACAGGGAATAGGCGGCAATGGCTACACCTTC. Encoded protein: CAISESNGQGIGGNGYTF.

The CDR3 region is CASSLSGTGELFF. The CDR3 coding sequence is TGTGCCAGCTCCCTTTCCGGGACCGGGGAGCTGTTTTTT. The V and J genes are TRBV7-9 and TRBJ2-2; D remains ambiguous. From germline, CDR1 is SEHNR and CDR2 FQNEAQ (reference sequence). The V end was cut by 8 bases, the J end by 5 bases, with 12 bases between. The CDR3 is made up of 13 amino acids.

The chain combines TRBV5-1 with TRBJ2-7; D might be TRBD1 (5 bases). This CDR3 is 14 amino acids long. V lost 4 bases and J 2 bases, leaving 13 bases between the germline ends. Germline values: CDR1 SGHRS, CDR2 YFSETQ. CDR3 in DNA: TGCGCCAGCAGCGAGGAATCCAGGGCCTACGAGCAGTACTTC. Its protein product is CASSEESRAYEQYF. The whole variable domain, filled in from reference TRBV5-1 and TRBJ2-7, reads KAGVTQTPRYLIKTRGQQVTLSCSPISGHRSVSWYQQTPGQGLQFLFEYFSETQRNKGNFPGRFSGRQFSNSRSEMNVSTLELGDSALYLCASSEESRAYEQYFGPGTRLTVT.

The chain carries TRBV10-2 and TRBJ1-5; possible D gene TRBD1, 5 bases. CDR3 length: 13 amino acids. Deletions cut 7 bases from V and 4 bases from J, with 11 bases between. Germline loops: CDR1 WSHSY, CDR2 SAAADI. CDR3 nucleotides: TGCGCCAGCACCCGGGACGGAAATCAGCCCCAGCATTTT. Translation: CASTRDGNQPQHF.

The V gene is TRBV19, the J gene TRBJ1-4; no reliable D call. Germline V CDR1 and CDR2: LNHDA, SQIVND (reference sequence). Trimming left V 1 base short and J 9 bases short, with 9 bases between. The CDR3 runs 13 residues. For the CDR3, the DNA is TGTGCCAGTAGTATAGGACTATCCCAAAAACTGTTTTTT. Its translation: CASSIGLSQKLFF. The entire variable domain, with the rest obtained from reference TRBV19 and TRBJ1-4, is as follows: DGGITQSPKYLFRKEGQNVTLSCEQNLNHDAMYWYRQDPGQGLRLIYYSQIVNDFQKGDIAEGYSVSREKKESFPLTVTSAQKNPTAFYLCASSIGLSQKLFFGSGTQLSVL.

The genes are TRBV6-1 and TRBJ1-5; a possible D gene is TRBD1 (6 bases). The CDR3 is 13 residues long. Germline V CDR1 and CDR2: MNHNS, SASEGT. With 7 bases removed from V and 8 bases from J, the gap between germline ends came to 15 bases. The CDR3 DNA follows: TGTGCCAGCAAACCGGGGGGCTTGGAGCCCCAGCATTTT. Protein product: CASKPGGLEPQHF.

The rearrangement joins TRBV27 to TRBJ1-5; possibly TRBD1 for D (5 bases). Trimming removed 2 bases from V and 2 bases from J, with 10 bases in between. This CDR3 spans 15 amino acids. CDR1 and CDR2 from the germline V gene are MNHEY and SMNVEV (reference sequence). DNA for the CDR3: TGTGCCAGCAGTTTACAGGGTTGGGGCAATCAGCCCCAGCATTTT. The encoded protein is CASSLQGWGNQPQHF.

Only a few counts were recorded for this clone. This chain's CDR3 is CASSSGLAGRNYEQYF. CDR3 in DNA: TGCGCCAGCAGCTCTGGGCTAGCGGGAAGGAACTACGAGCAGTACTTC. This chain joins TRBV5-1 and TRBJ2-7; 9 positions agree with TRBD2. Trimming cost V 3 bases and J 3 bases; bases outside gene matches: 10. The CDR3 spans 16 residues. Per the germline V gene, CDR1 is SGHRS and CDR2 is YFSETQ.

The chain uses TRBV9 and TRBJ2-3; tentatively, D is TRBD1 (6 bases). The CDR3 loop spans 13 amino acids. V was pared by 4 bases and J by 4 bases, with 10 bases between. Germline loops: CDR1 SGDLS, CDR2 YYNGEE. The CDR3 DNA follows: TGTGCCAGCAGCTTAACAGGGTCAGATACGCAGTATTTT. Translation: CASSLTGSDTQYF.

The chain carries TRBV5-6 and TRBJ1-2, with TRBD1 matching 7 bases. V trimming: 4 bases; J trimming: 4 bases; junction bases outside the gene matches: 16. The V gene's germline CDR1 is SGHDT and CDR2 YYEEEE. This CDR3 has 17 amino acids. In DNA, the CDR3 is TGTGCCAGCAGCGCGGAGTCGGGACAGAGTCTTATCTATGGCTACACCTTC. This gives the protein CASSAESGQSLIYGYTF.

The chain carries TRBV7-8 and TRBJ2-5; the match to TRBD2 covers 13 bases. V was clipped by 1 base and J by 7 bases; unmatched bases: 6. Germline assignment: CDR1 SGHVS and CDR2 FQNEAQ. The CDR3 is made up of 16 amino acids. The CDR3: CASSLVLAGGAVTQYF. Here the CDR3 DNA reads TGTGCCAGCAGCTTAGTACTAGCGGGGGGGGCAGTGACCCAGTACTTC.

The genes are TRBV5-5 and TRBJ1-2; weak D call: TRBD1 (6 bases). Between the trimmed V and J ends, which lost 6 bases and 6 bases, there was a span of 18 bases. CDR1 SGHKS and CDR2 YYEKEE come from the germline V gene (reference sequence). This CDR3 is 14 amino acids long. CDR3 sequence (DNA): TGTGCCAGCACCCGGGTAGGGGGAGGTGATGGCTACACCTTC. It yields the protein CASTRVGGGDGYTF.

The chain couples TRBV4-1 to TRBJ2-5; 7 bases agree with TRBD2. The DNA end is a closer match to TRBJ2-7, so the J assignment may be wrong. This CDR3 comprises 16 residues. CDR1 and CDR2 from the germline V gene are MGHRA and YSYEKL. DNA for the CDR3: TGCGCCAGCAGCCAAAGACACCGACTAGCAACCGACGAGCAGTACTTC. This translates into CASSQRHRLATDEQYF.

The chain uses TRBV27 and TRBJ1-1; D is undetermined. The V end was cut by 2 bases, the J end by 5 bases, with 12 bases between. CDR3 length: 14 residues. CDR1 is MNHEY and CDR2 is SMNVEV in the germline V gene (reference sequence). The CDR3 loop reads CASSLQGMWTEAFF. The DNA for the CDR3 is TGTGCCAGCAGTTTACAAGGAATGTGGACTGAAGCTTTCTTT.

The chain couples TRBV6-1 to TRBJ2-7, with a weak D call TRBD1 (6 bases). This CDR3 comprises 13 residues. The V and J ends lost 4 bases and 0 bases respectively, with 7 bases between them. Germline V gene data show CDR1 as MNHNS and CDR2 as SASEGT. The CDR3 DNA reads TGTGCCAGCAGTGCGGGACACTCCTACGAGCAGTACTTC. Its protein is CASSAGHSYEQYF.

The chain carries TRBV29-1 and TRBJ2-5; TRBD2 matches at 8 bases. The CDR3 is 13 amino acids. The J segment lost 1 base and the V segment lost 6 bases, leaving 4 bases of the junction unmatched. CDR1 SQVTM and CDR2 ANQGSEA come from the germline V gene. The CDR3 is CSVTGLAQETQYF. In nucleotides, the CDR3 is TGCAGCGTGACTGGACTAGCCCAAGAGACCCAGTACTTC.

V gene TRBV4-2 combines with J gene TRBJ1-2, with D possibly matching TRBD1 (6 bases). V dropped 0 bases and J dropped 2 bases, with 10 bases sitting between them. Germline CDR1 LGHNA, CDR2 YNFKEQ. This CDR3 region has 15 residues. This CDR3 is CASSQDARGNYGYTF. The CDR3 coding sequence is TGTGCCAGCAGCCAAGACGCCAGGGGAAACTATGGCTACACCTTC.